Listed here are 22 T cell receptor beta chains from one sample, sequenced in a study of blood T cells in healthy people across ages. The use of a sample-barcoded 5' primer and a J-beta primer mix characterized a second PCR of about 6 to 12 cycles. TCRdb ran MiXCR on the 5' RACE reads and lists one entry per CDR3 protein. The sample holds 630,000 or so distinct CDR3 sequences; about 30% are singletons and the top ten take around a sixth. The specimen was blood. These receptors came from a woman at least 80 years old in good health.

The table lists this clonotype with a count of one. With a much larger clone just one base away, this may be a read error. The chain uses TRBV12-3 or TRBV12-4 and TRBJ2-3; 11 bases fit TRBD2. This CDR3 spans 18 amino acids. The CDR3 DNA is TGTGCCAGCAGTGATACTAGCGGGGGCAGTGATTCACGAGATACGCGGTATTTT. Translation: CASSDTSGGSDSRDTRYF.

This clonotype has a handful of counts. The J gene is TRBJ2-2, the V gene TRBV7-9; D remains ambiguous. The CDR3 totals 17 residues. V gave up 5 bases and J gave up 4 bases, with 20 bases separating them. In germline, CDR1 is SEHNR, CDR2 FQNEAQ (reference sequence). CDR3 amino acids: CASSLGHGASPTGELFF. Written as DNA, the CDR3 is TGTGCCAGCAGCCTCGGCCACGGAGCGTCCCCCACCGGGGAGCTGTTTTTT.

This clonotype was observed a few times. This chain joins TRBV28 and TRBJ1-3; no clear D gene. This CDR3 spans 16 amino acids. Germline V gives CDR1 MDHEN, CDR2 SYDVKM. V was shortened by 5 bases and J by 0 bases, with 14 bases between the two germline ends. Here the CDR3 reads CASSPWNTNSGNTIYF. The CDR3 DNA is TGTGCCAGCAGTCCTTGGAACACCAACTCTGGAAACACCATATATTTT.

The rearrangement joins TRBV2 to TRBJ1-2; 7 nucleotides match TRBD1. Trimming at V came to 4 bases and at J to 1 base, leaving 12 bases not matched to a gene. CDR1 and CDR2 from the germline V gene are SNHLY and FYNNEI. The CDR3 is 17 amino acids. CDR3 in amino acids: CASSVQGGLSINYGYTF. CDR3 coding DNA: TGTGCCAGCAGTGTCCAAGGGGGCCTATCTATTAACTATGGCTACACCTTC.

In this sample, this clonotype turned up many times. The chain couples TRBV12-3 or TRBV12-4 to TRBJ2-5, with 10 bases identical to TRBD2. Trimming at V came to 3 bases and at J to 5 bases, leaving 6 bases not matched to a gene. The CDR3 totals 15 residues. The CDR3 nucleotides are TGTGCCAGCAGTTTCGAGCGGGGGGGAGGGGAGACCCAGTACTTC. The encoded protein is CASSFERGGGETQYF.

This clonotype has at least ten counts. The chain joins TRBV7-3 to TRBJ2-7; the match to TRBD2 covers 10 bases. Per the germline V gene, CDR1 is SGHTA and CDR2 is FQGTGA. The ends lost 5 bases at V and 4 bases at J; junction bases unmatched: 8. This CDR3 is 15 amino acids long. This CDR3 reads CASSPVASGGYEQYF. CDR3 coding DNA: TGTGCCAGCAGCCCCGTGGCTAGCGGGGGTTACGAGCAGTACTTC.

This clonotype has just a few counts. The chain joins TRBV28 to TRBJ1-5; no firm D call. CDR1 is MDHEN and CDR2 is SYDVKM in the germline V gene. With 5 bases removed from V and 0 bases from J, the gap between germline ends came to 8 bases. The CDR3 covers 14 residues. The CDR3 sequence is CASSENYSNQPQHF. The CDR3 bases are TGTGCCAGCAGTGAGAATTATAGCAATCAGCCCCAGCATTTT.

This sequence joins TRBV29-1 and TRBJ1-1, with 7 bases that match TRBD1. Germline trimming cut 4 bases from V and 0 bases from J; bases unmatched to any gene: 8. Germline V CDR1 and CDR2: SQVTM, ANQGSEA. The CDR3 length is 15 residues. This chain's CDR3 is CSVGTGGRMNTEAFF. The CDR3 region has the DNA TGCAGCGTTGGGACAGGAGGCCGGATGAACACTGAAGCTTTCTTT.

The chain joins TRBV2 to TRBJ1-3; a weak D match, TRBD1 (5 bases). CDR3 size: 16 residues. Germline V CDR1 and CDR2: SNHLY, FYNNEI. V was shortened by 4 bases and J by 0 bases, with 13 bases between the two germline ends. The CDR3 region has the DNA TGTGCCAGCAGTGCAGGGAGCGGAAGCTCTGGAAACACCATATATTTT. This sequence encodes CASSAGSGSSGNTIYF.

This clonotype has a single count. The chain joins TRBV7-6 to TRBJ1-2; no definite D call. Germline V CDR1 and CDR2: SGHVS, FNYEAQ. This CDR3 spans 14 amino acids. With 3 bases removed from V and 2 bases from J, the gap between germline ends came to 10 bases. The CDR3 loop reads CASSFRKANYGYTF. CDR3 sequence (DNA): TGTGCCAGCAGCTTTCGTAAGGCGAACTATGGCTACACCTTC.

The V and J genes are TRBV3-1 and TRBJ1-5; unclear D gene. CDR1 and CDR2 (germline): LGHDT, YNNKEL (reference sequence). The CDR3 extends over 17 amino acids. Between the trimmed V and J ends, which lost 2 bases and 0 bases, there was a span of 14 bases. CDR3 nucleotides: TGTGCCAGCAGCCAAAGCCAAACCGCTTATAGCAATCAGCCCCAGCATTTT. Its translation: CASSQSQTAYSNQPQHF.

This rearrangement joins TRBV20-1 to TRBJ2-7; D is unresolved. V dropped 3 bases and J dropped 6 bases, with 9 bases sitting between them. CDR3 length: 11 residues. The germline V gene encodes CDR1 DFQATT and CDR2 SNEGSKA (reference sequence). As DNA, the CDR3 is TGCAGTGCTAGTAGATCGGGCGAGCAGTACTTC. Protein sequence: CSASRSGEQYF.

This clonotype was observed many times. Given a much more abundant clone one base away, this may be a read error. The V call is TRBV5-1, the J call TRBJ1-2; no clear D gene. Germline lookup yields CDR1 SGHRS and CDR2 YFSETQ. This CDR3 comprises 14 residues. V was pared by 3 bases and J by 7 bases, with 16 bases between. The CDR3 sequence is CASSWGGFDAGYTF. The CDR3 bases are TGCGCCAGCAGCTGGGGAGGGTTTGACGCTGGCTACACCTTC. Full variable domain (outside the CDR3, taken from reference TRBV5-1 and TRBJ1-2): KAGVTQTPRYLIKTRGQQVTLSCSPISGHRSVSWYQQTPGQGLQFLFEYFSETQRNKGNFPGRFSGRQFSNSRSEMNVSTLELGDSALYLCASSWGGFDAGYTFGSGTRLTVV.

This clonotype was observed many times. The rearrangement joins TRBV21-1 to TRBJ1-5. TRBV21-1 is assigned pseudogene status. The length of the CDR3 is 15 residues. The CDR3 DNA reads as TGTGCCAGCAGCACGTGTACGAACTTCAATCAGCCCCAGCATTTT. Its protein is CASSTCTNFNQPQHF.

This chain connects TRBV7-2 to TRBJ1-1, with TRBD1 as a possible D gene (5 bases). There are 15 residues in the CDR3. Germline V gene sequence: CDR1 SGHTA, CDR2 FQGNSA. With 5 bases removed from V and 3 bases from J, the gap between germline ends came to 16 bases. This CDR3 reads CASSSSPGFYTEAFF. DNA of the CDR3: TGTGCCAGCAGCAGCTCCCCAGGGTTTTACACTGAAGCTTTCTTT.

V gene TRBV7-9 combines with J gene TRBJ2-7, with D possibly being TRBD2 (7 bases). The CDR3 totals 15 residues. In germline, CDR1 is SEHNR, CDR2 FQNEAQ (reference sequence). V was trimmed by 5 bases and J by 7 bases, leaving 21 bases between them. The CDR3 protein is CASSPLRGGSGEQYF. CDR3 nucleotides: TGTGCCAGCAGCCCCCTTAGGGGGGGCAGCGGTGAGCAGTACTTC.

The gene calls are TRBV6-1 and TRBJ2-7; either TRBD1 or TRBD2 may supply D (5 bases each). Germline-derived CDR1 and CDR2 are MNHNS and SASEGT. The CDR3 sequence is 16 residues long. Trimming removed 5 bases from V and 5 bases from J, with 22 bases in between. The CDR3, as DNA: TGTGCCAGCAGTAAAATGGGACGACAATCTCTGGACGAGCAGTACTTC. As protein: CASSKMGRQSLDEQYF.

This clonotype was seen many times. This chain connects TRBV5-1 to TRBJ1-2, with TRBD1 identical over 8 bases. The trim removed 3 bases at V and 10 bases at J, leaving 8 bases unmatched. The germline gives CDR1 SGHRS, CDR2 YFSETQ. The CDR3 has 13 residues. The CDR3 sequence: CASSSRTGGDYTF. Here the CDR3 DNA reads TGCGCCAGCAGCTCCAGAACAGGGGGGGACTACACCTTC.

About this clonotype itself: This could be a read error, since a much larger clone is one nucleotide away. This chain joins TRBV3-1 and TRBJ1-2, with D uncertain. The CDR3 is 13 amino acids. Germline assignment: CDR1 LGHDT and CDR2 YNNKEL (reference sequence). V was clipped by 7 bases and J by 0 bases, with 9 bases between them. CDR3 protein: CASMDTANYGYTF. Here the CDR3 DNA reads TGTGCCAGCATGGATACCGCTAACTATGGCTACACCTTC.

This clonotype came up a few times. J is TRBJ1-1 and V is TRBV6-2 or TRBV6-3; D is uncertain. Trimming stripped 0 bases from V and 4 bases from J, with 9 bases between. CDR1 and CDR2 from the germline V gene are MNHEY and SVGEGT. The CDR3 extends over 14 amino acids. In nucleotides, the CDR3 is TGTGCCAGCAGTTACTCGAGACACTCCACTGAAGCTTTCTTT. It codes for CASSYSRHSTEAFF.

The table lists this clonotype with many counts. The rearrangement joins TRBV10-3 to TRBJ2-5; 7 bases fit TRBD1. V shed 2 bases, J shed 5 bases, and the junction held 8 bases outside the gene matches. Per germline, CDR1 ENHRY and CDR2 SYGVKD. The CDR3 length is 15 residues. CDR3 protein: CAISERGAGGETQYF. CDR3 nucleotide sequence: TGTGCCATCAGTGAGCGGGGAGCAGGGGGTGAGACCCAGTACTTC.

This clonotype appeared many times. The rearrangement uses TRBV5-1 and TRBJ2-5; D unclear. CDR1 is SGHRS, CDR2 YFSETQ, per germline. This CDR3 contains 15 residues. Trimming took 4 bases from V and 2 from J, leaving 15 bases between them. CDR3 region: CASSPRNDGQETQYF. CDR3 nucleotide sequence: TGCGCCAGCAGCCCGCGGAACGACGGACAAGAGACCCAGTACTTC. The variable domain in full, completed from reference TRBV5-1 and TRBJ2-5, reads KAGVTQTPRYLIKTRGQQVTLSCSPISGHRSVSWYQQTPGQGLQFLFEYFSETQRNKGNFPGRFSGRQFSNSRSEMNVSTLELGDSALYLCASSPRNDGQETQYFGPGTRLLVL.